The source of this T cell receptor (beta chain) is a study of T cells in Graves' hyperthyroidism and ophthalmopathy. Amplified TCR beta CDR3 regions derived from RNA transcripts. When the TCR CDR3 underwent first-round RT-PCR, the HTBI primer set was used. From the multiplex PCR reads, TCRdb called clonotypes with MiXCR, one entry per CDR3 protein. The table includes fewer than 650,000 distinct CDR3 sequences, approximately 13% detected once. This clonotype was counted many times. The TCR originated in a woman between 25 and 40 years old with Graves' hyperthyroidism that later progressed to Graves' ophthalmopathy. The material sequenced was blood.

The CDR3 loop is CASAPGQGAVETQYF. The CDR3 region has the DNA TGTGCCAGCGCACCGGGACAGGGGGCCGTGGAGACCCAGTACTTC. The chain joins TRBV6-1 to TRBJ2-5; the match to TRBD1 covers 12 bases. The CDR3 consists of 15 residues. V was clipped by 8 bases and J by 5 bases; unmatched bases: 9. Germline assignment: CDR1 MNHNS and CDR2 SASEGT.